What follows are 2 T cell receptor beta chains derived from one specimen sequenced in a study of blood T cell repertoires in COVID-19. The repertoire was sequenced with immunoSEQ multiplex PCR; TCRdb's copy has only in-frame clones and lacks some. This table has about 50,000 clones, around 83% appearing once. The specimen was peripheral blood. The receptors here all came from a woman of 80 years or more with acute or convalescent COVID-19.

The V and J genes are TRBV30 and TRBJ1-1; D is perhaps TRBD1 (6 bases). The CDR3 sequence is 16 residues long. Trimming removed 5 bases at V and 4 bases at J, with 23 bases between. Germline values: CDR1 GTSNPN, CDR2 SVGIG (reference sequence). The CDR3 loop reads CAWDSDRPSGVTEAFF. For the CDR3, the DNA is TGTGCCTGGGACTCCGACAGGCCCTCCGGGGTCACTGAAGCTTTCTTT. The entire variable domain, with the rest obtained from reference TRBV30 and TRBJ1-1, is as follows: SQTIHQWPATLVQPVGSPLSLECTVEGTSNPNLYWYRQAAGRGLQLLFYSVGIGQISSEVPQNLSASRPQDRQFILSSKKLLLSDSGFYLCAWDSDRPSGVTEAFFGQGTRLTVV.

The genes are TRBV18 and TRBJ1-4, with D perhaps matching TRBD1 (6 bases). Germline CDR1 and CDR2: KGHSH and LQKENI. CDR3 length equals 16 residues. Trimming took 1 base from V and 3 from J, leaving 12 bases between them. The CDR3: CASSPRQQGSNEKLFF. The CDR3 coding sequence is TGTGCCAGCTCACCACGACAACAGGGATCTAATGAAAAACTGTTTTTT.